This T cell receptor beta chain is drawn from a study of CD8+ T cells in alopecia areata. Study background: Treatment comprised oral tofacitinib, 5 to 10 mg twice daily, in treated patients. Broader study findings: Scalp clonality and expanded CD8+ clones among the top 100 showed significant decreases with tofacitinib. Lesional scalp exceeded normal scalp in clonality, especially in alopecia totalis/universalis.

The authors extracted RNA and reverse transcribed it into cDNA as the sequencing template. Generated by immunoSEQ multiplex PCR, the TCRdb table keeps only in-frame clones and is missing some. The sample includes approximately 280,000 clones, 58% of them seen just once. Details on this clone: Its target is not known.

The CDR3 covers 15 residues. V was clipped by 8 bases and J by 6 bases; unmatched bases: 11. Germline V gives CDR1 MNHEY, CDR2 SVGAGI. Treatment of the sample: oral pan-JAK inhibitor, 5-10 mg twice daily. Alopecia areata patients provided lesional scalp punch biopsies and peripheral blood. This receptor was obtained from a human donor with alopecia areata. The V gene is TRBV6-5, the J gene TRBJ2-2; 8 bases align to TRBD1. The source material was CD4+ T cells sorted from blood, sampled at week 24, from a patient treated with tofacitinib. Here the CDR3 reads CASGRGQVGAGELFF. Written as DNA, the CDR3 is TGTGCCAGCGGCAGGGGACAGGTCGGCGCCGGGGAGCTGTTTTTT.